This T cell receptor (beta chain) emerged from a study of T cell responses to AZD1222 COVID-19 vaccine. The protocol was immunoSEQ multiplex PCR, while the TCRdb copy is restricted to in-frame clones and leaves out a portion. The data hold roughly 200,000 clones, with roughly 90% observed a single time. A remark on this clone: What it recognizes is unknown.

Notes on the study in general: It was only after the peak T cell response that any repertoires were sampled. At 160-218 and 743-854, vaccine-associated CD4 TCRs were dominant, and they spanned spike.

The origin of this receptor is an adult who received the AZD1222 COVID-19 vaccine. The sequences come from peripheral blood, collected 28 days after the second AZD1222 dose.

The CDR3 sequence is CASSRGTGGNEKLFF. For the CDR3, the DNA is TGTGCCAGCTCACGAGGTACGGGCGGTAATGAAAAACTGTTTTTT. This rearrangement joins TRBV18 to TRBJ1-4; D unclear. Germline V gives CDR1 KGHSH, CDR2 LQKENI. Trimming took off 4 bases at V and 4 bases at J, with 13 bases between the two ends. This CDR3 contains 15 residues.